These 32 T cell receptor beta chains were sequenced from one sample in a study of blood T cell repertoires in COVID-19. Clones were sequenced by immunoSEQ multiplex PCR, and TCRdb holds only the in-frame ones, with some missing. The sample holds over 70,000 clones; 82% are singletons and the top ten take 4% to 5%. The sequenced sample consisted of peripheral blood. These receptor sequences come from a woman in her sixties with acute or convalescent COVID-19.

The chain uses TRBV4-2 and TRBJ2-2, with a weak D call TRBD2 (5 bases). There are 16 residues in the CDR3. Germline V gene lookup returns CDR1 LGHNA and CDR2 YNFKEQ. The V gene lost 0 bases and the J gene lost 7 bases, with 15 bases spanning the gap. The CDR3 DNA follows: TGTGCCAGCAGCCAAGATCCGTCGATAGCGAGCGGGGAGCTGTTTTTT. Its translation: CASSQDPSIASGELFF.

The chain carries TRBV28 and TRBJ1-1; tentatively, D is TRBD1 (6 bases). Deletions cut 6 bases from V and 7 bases from J, with 12 bases between. Germline V CDR1 and CDR2: MDHEN, SYDVKM. The CDR3 extends over 12 amino acids. CDR3 loop: CASRTQGLEAFF. The CDR3 coding sequence is TGTGCCAGCAGGACACAGGGTCTTGAAGCTTTCTTT.

The V call is TRBV2, the J call TRBJ2-7, with 7 bases fitting TRBD1. The V and J ends lost 5 bases and 2 bases, in that order; junction bases with no gene match: 3. The germline V gene encodes CDR1 SNHLY and CDR2 FYNNEI. The CDR3 covers 13 residues. The CDR3 reads CASSTDRAYEQYF. The CDR3 bases are TGTGCCAGCAGTACCGACAGGGCCTACGAGCAGTACTTC.

J is TRBJ1-2 and V is TRBV3-1 (or the pseudogene TRBV3-2); tentative D call: TRBD1 (5 bases). CDR1 LGHDT and CDR2 YNNKEL come from the germline V gene (reference sequence). Trimming removed 4 bases at V and 0 bases at J, with 15 bases between. The CDR3 extends over 16 amino acids. The chain's CDR3 is CASSPRPGLSNYGYTF. In DNA form, the CDR3 reads TGTGCCAGCAGCCCGCGACCGGGACTGTCTAACTATGGCTACACCTTC.

This chain connects TRBV12-3 or TRBV12-4 to TRBJ1-1; D is unclear. Trimming took off 6 bases at V and 0 bases at J, with 5 bases between the two ends. The CDR3 totals 12 residues. The CDR3 DNA reads as TGTGCCAGCAGCCAGATGAACACTGAAGCTTTCTTT. Its translation is CASSQMNTEAFF.

V and J are TRBV4-1 and TRBJ1-6; 8 bases are shared with TRBD1. The CDR3 is 18 residues long. V lost 1 base and J lost 9; bases outside the gene matches: 14. Germline V lookup: CDR1 MGHRA, CDR2 YSYEKL. CDR3 region: CASSQAGTGIGGGSPLHF. CDR3 DNA sequence: TGCGCCAGCAGCCAAGCCGGGACAGGTATCGGTGGCGGTTCACCCCTCCACTTT.

The CDR3 sequence: CASSISRGSTGELFF. CDR3 bases: TGTGCCAGTAGTATATCTCGCGGGAGCACCGGGGAGCTGTTTTTT. The chain employs TRBV19 and TRBJ2-2; 7 bases are shared with TRBD2. Per the germline V gene, CDR1 is LNHDA and CDR2 is SQIVND (reference sequence). V lost 2 bases and J lost 4; bases outside the gene matches: 4. This CDR3 contains 15 residues.

The J gene is TRBJ2-3, the V gene TRBV5-1; D gene uncertain. This CDR3 comprises 14 residues. V shed 4 bases and J shed 0 bases, with 9 bases lying between them. Germline V lookup: CDR1 SGHRS, CDR2 YFSETQ. CDR3 coding DNA: TGCGCCAGCAGCCAGTCCGGGAGCACAGATACGCAGTATTTT. Translated: CASSQSGSTDTQYF.

The gene calls are TRBV7-9 and TRBJ2-3, with TRBD1 identical over 7 bases. The length of the CDR3 is 13 residues. The V gene's germline CDR1 is SEHNR and CDR2 FQNEAQ (reference sequence). Trimming at V came to 3 bases and at J to 4 bases, leaving 1 base not matched to a gene. As DNA, the CDR3 is TGTGCCAGCAGCTTGAGGGGGCCAGATACGCAGTATTTT. Protein product: CASSLRGPDTQYF.

The rearrangement uses TRBV7-2 and TRBJ1-6, with D tentatively TRBD1 (5 bases). CDR3 length: 16 residues. Trimming cost V 5 bases and J 0 bases, with 11 bases left between them. CDR1 and CDR2 (germline): SGHTA, FQGNSA. Here the CDR3 DNA reads TGTGCCAGCAGCCCCAGCCAGGGCTCCTATAATTCACCCCTCCACTTT. Translated: CASSPSQGSYNSPLHF.

This rearrangement joins TRBV29-1 to TRBJ2-2; D is unclear. The CDR3 totals 12 residues. The V end was cut by 3 bases, the J end by 4 bases, with 6 bases between. Germline V gene sequence: CDR1 SQVTM, CDR2 ANQGSEA. CDR3 coding DNA: TGCAGCGTTGATCGGGTCACCGGGGAGCTGTTTTTT. Its translation: CSVDRVTGELFF.

This clone was counted once. The V gene is TRBV15, the J gene TRBJ2-5; 11 nucleotides match TRBD2. CDR1 is LNHNV, CDR2 YYDKDF, per germline (reference sequence). J was trimmed by 5 bases and V by 5 bases; bases with no gene match: 7. The CDR3 runs to 15 residues. The CDR3 DNA follows: TGTGCCACCAGCCCTACTAGCGGGAGTCGGGAGACCCAGTACTTC. This encodes CATSPTSGSRETQYF.

This sequence joins TRBV18 and TRBJ2-1; D ambiguous. Germline V gene lookup returns CDR1 KGHSH and CDR2 LQKENI. Trimming shortened V by 2 bases and J by 5 bases, and 19 bases separated the two germline ends. This CDR3 is built from 17 residues. CDR3 DNA sequence: TGTGCCAGCTCACCAAGGAACGCTAGGAGTCTTGACAATGAGCAGTTCTTC. As protein: CASSPRNARSLDNEQFF. The variable domain in full, completed from reference TRBV18 and TRBJ2-1, reads NAGVMQNPRHLVRRRGQEARLRCSPMKGHSHVYWYRQLPEEGLKFMVYLQKENIIDESGMPKERFSAEFPKEGPSILRIQQVVRGDSAAYFCASSPRNARSLDNEQFFGPGTRLTVL.

The V call is TRBV5-5, the J call TRBJ2-5, with a possible D match to TRBD1 (5 bases). Per germline, CDR1 SGHKS and CDR2 YYEKEE (reference sequence). V was clipped by 4 bases and J by 1 base, with 14 bases between them. The CDR3 covers 15 residues. The CDR3 here is CASSALRGPQETQYF. The CDR3 DNA reads TGTGCCAGCAGCGCGCTAAGGGGCCCCCAAGAGACCCAGTACTTC. Full variable domain (missing parts from reference TRBV5-5 and TRBJ2-5): DAGVTQSPTHLIKTRGQQVTLRCSPISGHKSVSWYQQVLGQGPQFIFQYYEKEERGRGNFPDRFSARQFPNYSSELNVNALLLGDSALYLCASSALRGPQETQYFGPGTRLLVL.

Only a few counts were recorded for this clone. The CDR3 bases are TGTGCCAGCAGTTCGCTACTACCCCTTTCTAGCGGGGGGGCGGGTACGCAGTATTTT. It yields the protein CASSSLLPLSSGGAGTQYF. The chain employs TRBV28 and TRBJ2-3; 12 bases line up with TRBD2. CDR1 is MDHEN and CDR2 is SYDVKM in the germline V gene. J gave up 8 bases and V 4 bases, and 19 bases lay outside the gene matches. The CDR3 is made up of 19 amino acids.

This clone came up a few times. The gene calls are TRBV6-5 and TRBJ2-3; 9 positions match TRBD2. With V trimmed by 2 bases and J by 1 base, 1 base remained unmatched. Germline CDR1 reads MNHEY; CDR2 reads SVGAGI. The CDR3 is made up of 15 amino acids. This CDR3 is CASSYGTSRTDTQYF. The CDR3 nucleotides are TGTGCCAGCAGTTACGGGACTAGCCGCACAGATACGCAGTATTTT.

CDR3 loop: CASHRGGMGHQPQHF. DNA for the CDR3: TGTGCCAGCCACAGGGGCGGGATGGGCCATCAGCCCCAGCATTTT. J is TRBJ1-5 and V is TRBV27, with 7 bases aligning to TRBD1. With 8 bases clipped from V and 5 bases from J, the junction kept 12 bases outside the gene matches. The CDR3 spans 15 residues. Looked up from germline, CDR1 is MNHEY and CDR2 is SMNVEV (reference sequence).

The rearrangement joins TRBV4-1 to TRBJ2-2; possible D gene TRBD2, 6 bases. This CDR3 is built from 13 residues. CDR1 and CDR2 from the germline V gene are MGHRA and YSYEKL. The V end was cut by 7 bases, the J end by 7 bases, with 13 bases between. The CDR3 DNA sequence: TGCGCCAGCACCGAGATGGGGGGCGGGGAGCTGTTTTTT. It yields the protein CASTEMGGGELFF.

The chain employs TRBV5-5 and TRBJ1-1; D is uncertain. V shed 3 bases and J shed 1 base, with 10 bases lying between them. The CDR3 is 14 amino acids. CDR1 and CDR2 (germline): SGHKS, YYEKEE (reference sequence). The CDR3 sequence is CASSSSIPNTEAFF. As DNA, the CDR3 is TGTGCCAGCAGCTCTAGTATTCCGAACACTGAAGCTTTCTTT.

The chain is built from TRBV18 and TRBJ1-3, with 9 positions matching TRBD1. CDR1 KGHSH and CDR2 LQKENI come from the germline V gene. V shed 3 bases and J 1 base; nucleotides not matched to a gene: 4. The CDR3 extends over 16 amino acids. The CDR3 DNA reads as TGTGCCAGCTCACCCGGGACAGGGCAATCTGGAAACACCATATATTTT. Residues: CASSPGTGQSGNTIYF.

The J gene is TRBJ2-2, the V gene TRBV4-2, with 7 nucleotides matching TRBD2. CDR1 LGHNA and CDR2 YNFKEQ come from the germline V gene. Unmatched junction bases numbered 10, after V lost 4 bases and J lost 5 bases. The CDR3 has 16 residues. This CDR3 is CASSLEGGRRTGELFF. The CDR3 coding sequence is TGTGCCAGCAGCCTAGAGGGCGGGAGACGGACCGGGGAGCTGTTTTTT.

The rearrangement uses TRBV5-5 and TRBJ2-7, with D possibly TRBD2 on 6 matching bases. CDR1 and CDR2 from the germline V gene are SGHKS and YYEKEE (reference sequence). CDR3 length equals 13 residues. V was pared by 0 bases and J by 5 bases, with 9 bases between. Here the CDR3 reads CASSLGLGDEQYF. As DNA, the CDR3 is TGTGCCAGCAGCTTGGGACTAGGGGACGAGCAGTACTTC.

This clone was picked up one time. The J gene is TRBJ1-2, the V gene TRBV27; 9 positions agree with TRBD1. Germline V gives CDR1 MNHEY, CDR2 SMNVEV (reference sequence). The CDR3 is made up of 15 amino acids. V was clipped by 6 bases and J by 7 bases; unmatched bases: 12. CDR3: CASRLTPGQGSGYTF. CDR3 sequence (DNA): TGTGCCAGCAGGCTCACACCGGGACAGGGATCTGGCTACACCTTC.

The CDR3 spells CASSHRKSNQETQYF. CDR3 nucleotides: TGTGCCAGCAGCCACCGAAAGAGCAACCAAGAGACCCAGTACTTC. The rearrangement joins TRBV28 to TRBJ2-5, with D uncertain. V was cut by 6 bases and J by 0 bases, with 14 bases left in between. This CDR3 comprises 15 residues. Germline V gene sequence: CDR1 MDHEN, CDR2 SYDVKM.

The rearrangement joins TRBV29-1 to TRBJ2-2; the D gene is possibly TRBD1 (5 bases). CDR3 length: 14 residues. The V end lost 3 bases, the J end lost 7 bases, and 15 bases lay between the germline ends. Germline CDR1 SQVTM, CDR2 ANQGSEA. The CDR3 reads CSVDDNRLSGELFF. CDR3 DNA: TGCAGCGTTGATGATAACAGGCTGAGCGGGGAGCTGTTTTTT.

This chain joins TRBV4-2 and TRBJ1-5; 8 nucleotides match TRBD1. Unmatched junction bases numbered 3, after V lost 0 bases and J lost 2 bases. This CDR3 is built from 16 residues. Germline CDR1 reads LGHNA; CDR2 reads YNFKEQ. Here the CDR3 reads CASSQEDRDGNQPQHF. The CDR3 DNA reads as TGTGCCAGCAGCCAAGAGGACAGGGATGGCAATCAGCCCCAGCATTTT.

Within the sample, this clone is medium-sized. V is TRBV3-1 (or the pseudogene TRBV3-2) and J is TRBJ1-1; 7 bases fit TRBD1. V trimming: 4 bases; J trimming: 3 bases; junction bases outside the gene matches: 8. The CDR3 runs 15 residues. From germline, CDR1 is LGHDT and CDR2 YNNKEL (reference sequence). In DNA, the CDR3 is TGTGCCAGCAGCCGGGCCAAGACAGGGTACACTGAAGCTTTCTTT. It specifies CASSRAKTGYTEAFF.

The genes are TRBV14 and TRBJ1-1; 7 nucleotides match TRBD1. The CDR3 totals 15 residues. The germline CDR1 and CDR2 sequences are SGHDN and FVKESK. V was clipped by 4 bases and J by 12 bases; unmatched bases: 17. The CDR3 sequence is CASSRAGTERFSTFF. The CDR3 nucleotides read TGTGCCAGCAGCCGCGCCGGGACAGAGAGGTTTTCGACTTTCTTT.

The rearrangement joins TRBV14 to TRBJ1-1, with 12 nucleotides matching TRBD1. The V segment lost 2 bases and the J segment 5 bases; nucleotides outside the gene matches: 6. Germline lookup yields CDR1 SGHDN and CDR2 FVKESK. CDR3 size: 16 residues. The CDR3 loop is CASSQMGTGGVTEAFF. CDR3 nucleotide sequence: TGTGCCAGCAGCCAAATGGGGACAGGGGGCGTAACTGAAGCTTTCTTT.

This chain links TRBV5-4 with TRBJ2-7, with TRBD1 matching over 11 bases. CDR3 size: 16 residues. Germline V gene data show CDR1 as SGHNT and CDR2 as YYREEE (reference sequence). V dropped 2 bases and J dropped 2; count of bases not matched to a gene: 6. In DNA form, the CDR3 reads TGTGCCAGCAGCTTAGACCCGGGACAGGGGGCCTACGAGCAGTACTTC. Translation: CASSLDPGQGAYEQYF.

This clone was counted between two and nine times. This sequence joins TRBV4-1 and TRBJ2-5, with a possible D match to TRBD2 (5 bases). Trimming pared 4 bases from V and 5 bases from J, leaving 11 bases between. CDR3 length equals 13 residues. The germline V gene has CDR1 MGHRA and CDR2 YSYEKL. The chain's CDR3 is CASSRLQAETQYF. The CDR3 DNA follows: TGCGCCAGCAGCCGACTACAAGCCGAGACCCAGTACTTC.

The V and J genes are TRBV15 and TRBJ1-1; possibly TRBD1 for D (6 bases). The CDR3 totals 16 residues. Trimming shortened V by 0 bases and J by 4 bases, and 15 bases separated the two germline ends. From germline, CDR1 is LNHNV and CDR2 YYDKDF (reference sequence). The CDR3 loop is CATSRDLGGEGTEAFF. In nucleotides, the CDR3 is TGTGCCACCAGCAGAGATCTAGGGGGAGAGGGCACTGAAGCTTTCTTT.